The rows below give T cell receptor beta chains drawn from one sample of a study of cytomegalovirus exposure and HLA in healthy donors. Assay used: immunoSEQ multiplex PCR; TCRdb lists only in-frame clones, some missing. The sample carries fewer than 180,000 clones, 79% recorded once. Specimen: PBMCs. These receptors came from a man aged 50 to 59 in good health and CMV-seropositive. Each CDR3 is given with its conserved first and last residue. Fields, in order: V gene, clone size, D gene, J gene, CDR3 DNA, CDR3 protein. The D gene is left open where the match is weak. Where a row states a size, it is once, few, many or the class of an expanded clone; other rows omit it.

v_call: TRBV28; clone_size: NA; d_call: NA; j_call: TRBJ1-2; cdr3_nt: TGTGCCAGCAGTTCGGACAGACGGGACTATGGCTACACCTTC; cdr3_aa: CASSSDRRDYGYTF
v_call: TRBV6-5; clone_size: NA; d_call: NA; j_call: TRBJ1-2; cdr3_nt: TGTGCCAGCAAAGACAGGCCGACTAACTATGGCTACACCTTC; cdr3_aa: CASKDRPTNYGYTF
v_call: TRBV19; clone_size: NA; d_call: NA; j_call: TRBJ1-5; cdr3_nt: TGTGCCAGTAGTATGAGACGGGAAAGCAATCAGCCCCAGCATTTT; cdr3_aa: CASSMRRESNQPQHF
v_call: TRBV19; clone_size: few; d_call: NA; j_call: TRBJ1-1; cdr3_nt: TGTGCCAGTATGGCGAGGTTTTCCTGGGACACTGAAGCTTTCTTT; cdr3_aa: CASMARFSWDTEAFF
v_call: TRBV19; clone_size: NA; d_call: TRBD1; j_call: TRBJ2-1; cdr3_nt: TGTGCCAGTAGTATAGATCTGGGTGGGACAGGGCCTACCAATGAGCAGTTCTTC; cdr3_aa: CASSIDLGGTGPTNEQFF
v_call: TRBV19; clone_size: NA; d_call: TRBD2; j_call: TRBJ2-1; cdr3_nt: TGTGCCAGTAGTATCGCCGAGTTTTTCGGGACTAGCGGGAGTATGAATGAGCAGTTCTTC; cdr3_aa: CASSIAEFFGTSGSMNEQFF
v_call: TRBV19; clone_size: NA; d_call: TRBD2; j_call: TRBJ2-1; cdr3_nt: TGTGCCAGTAATAGGCGGGAGCTCGATGAGCAGTTCTTC; cdr3_aa: CASNRRELDEQFF
v_call: TRBV5-4; clone_size: NA; d_call: NA; j_call: TRBJ1-4; cdr3_nt: TGTGCCAGCAGCTTCGGGACAAGGAATGAAAAACTGTTTTTT; cdr3_aa: CASSFGTRNEKLFF
v_call: TRBV6-1; clone_size: once; d_call: NA; j_call: TRBJ2-1; cdr3_nt: TGTGCCAGCAGTGGATGGGCGGACTCTTCGGATGAGCAGTTCTTC; cdr3_aa: CASSGWADSSDEQFF
v_call: TRBV5-4; clone_size: NA; d_call: TRBD1; j_call: TRBJ2-6; cdr3_nt: TGTGCCAGCAGCCAATCATCAGGGGGCGCTGGGGCCAACGTCCTGACTTTC; cdr3_aa: CASSQSSGGAGANVLTF